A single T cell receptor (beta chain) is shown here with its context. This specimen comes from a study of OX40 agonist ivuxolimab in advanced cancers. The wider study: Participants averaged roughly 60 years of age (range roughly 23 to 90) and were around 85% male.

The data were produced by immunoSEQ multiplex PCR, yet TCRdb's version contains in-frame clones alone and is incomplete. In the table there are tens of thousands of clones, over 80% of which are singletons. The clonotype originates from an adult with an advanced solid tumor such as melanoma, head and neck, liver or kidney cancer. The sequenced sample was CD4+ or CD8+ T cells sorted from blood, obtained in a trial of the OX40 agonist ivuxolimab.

CDR3: CASSLATGRGISNQPQHF. Here the CDR3 DNA reads TGTGCCAGCAGTTTAGCGACAGGGCGCGGGATTAGCAATCAGCCCCAGCATTTT. The chain recombines TRBV28 with TRBJ1-5, with 7 bases fitting TRBD1. The V segment lost 2 bases and the J segment 0 bases; nucleotides outside the gene matches: 10. This CDR3 region has 18 residues. Germline V gene lookup returns CDR1 MDHEN and CDR2 SYDVKM. The variable domain in full, completed from reference TRBV28 and TRBJ1-5, reads DVKVTQSSRYLVKRTGEKVFLECVQDMDHENMFWYRQDPGLGLRLIYFSYDVKMKEKGDIPEGYSVSREKKERFSLILESASTNQTSMYLCASSLATGRGISNQPQHFGDGTRLSIL.